This T cell receptor beta chain came from a study of T cells in Graves' hyperthyroidism and ophthalmopathy. This clonotype was observed at least ten times. Its antigen remains unknown. The study, taken as a whole, reports: Before onset, ophthalmopathy was predicted by the model a median around 6 months earlier. Appearing also in blood were most of the thyroid clonotypes expanded above 0.001.

The CDR3 regions of TCR beta were amplified from RNA transcripts. Carried out on the TCR CDR3, a first-round RT-PCR used the HTBI primer set. TCRdb independently ran MiXCR on the multiplex PCR reads; one entry per CDR3 protein. This sample has some 550,000 distinct CDR3 sequences; roughly 20% occur once, and the top ten carry less than 30%. Each diagnosis was grounded in clinical symptoms, serum thyroxine and TRAb, thyroid ultrasound, and orbital computed tomography. Fresh peripheral blood, roughly 10 ml, was the source of the PBMCs. The CDR3 loop spans 13 amino acids. The germline V and J ends were trimmed by 9 bases and 4 bases, with 10 bases remaining between them. Germline lookup yields CDR1 MNHNS and CDR2 SASEGT.

This receptor was obtained from a man younger than 35 with Graves' hyperthyroidism. The specimen was blood. The chain carries TRBV6-1 and TRBJ1-6; the D gene is possibly TRBD1 (5 bases). CDR3 amino acids: CASRTTYNSPLHF. The CDR3 DNA reads TGTGCCAGTCGGACAACTTATAATTCACCCCTCCACTTT.